The clone carrying this TCR beta chain came up many times. Germline loops: CDR1 SEHNR, CDR2 FQNEAQ (reference sequence). V trimming: 5 bases; J trimming: 2 bases; junction bases outside the gene matches: 12. CDR3 length equals 17 residues. This specimen comes from a study of T cells in Graves' hyperthyroidism and ophthalmopathy. RNA transcripts were the template for amplifying TCR beta CDR3 regions. Initially, a first-round RT-PCR of the TCR CDR3 employed the HTBI primer set. TCRdb analysed the multiplex PCR reads with MiXCR anew, one entry per CDR3 protein. In the table there are about 360,000 distinct CDR3 sequences, about 13% of which are singletons.

The J gene is TRBJ2-3, the V gene TRBV7-9, with 8 bases lining up with TRBD2. Sequencing was performed on blood. The source is a man younger than 45 with Graves' hyperthyroidism that later progressed to Graves' ophthalmopathy. The chain's CDR3 is CASSPGAGAGTTDTQYF. CDR3 in DNA: TGTGCCAGCAGCCCGGGAGCGGGAGCGGGGACCACAGATACGCAGTATTTT.